Below, one TCR beta chain is given with its context. As yet, its antigen is unknown. This table comes from immunoSEQ multiplex PCR, and its TCRdb copy is limited to in-frame clones, with some not included. Of about 36,000 clones detected, about 86% appear once; the ten largest clones hold approximately 6.3%. Sorted naive or memory CD4+ cells met CEF peptides for roughly nine days. This specimen belongs to a study of CD4 T cells in relation to SARS-CoV-2 and coronaviruses. The study, taken as a whole, reports: Compared with monoreactive clones, crossreactive clones showed significantly weaker SARS-CoV-2 expansion.

The CDR3 has 16 residues. The trim removed 0 bases at V and 6 bases at J, leaving 9 bases unmatched. CDR1 SGHNT and CDR2 YYREEE come from the germline V gene (reference sequence). The sequencing input was naive CD4+ T cells from PBMCs, cultured in vitro. Subset: naive CD4+ T cells isolated by negative enrichment. This chain uses TRBV5-4 with TRBJ2-7; 10 bases line up with TRBD2. The receptor comes from an adult with COVID-19. The CDR3 DNA reads as TGTGCCAGCAGCTTGGCCAAGGTAGCGGGAGGCACCGAGCAGTACTTC. Its protein product is CASSLAKVAGGTEQYF.